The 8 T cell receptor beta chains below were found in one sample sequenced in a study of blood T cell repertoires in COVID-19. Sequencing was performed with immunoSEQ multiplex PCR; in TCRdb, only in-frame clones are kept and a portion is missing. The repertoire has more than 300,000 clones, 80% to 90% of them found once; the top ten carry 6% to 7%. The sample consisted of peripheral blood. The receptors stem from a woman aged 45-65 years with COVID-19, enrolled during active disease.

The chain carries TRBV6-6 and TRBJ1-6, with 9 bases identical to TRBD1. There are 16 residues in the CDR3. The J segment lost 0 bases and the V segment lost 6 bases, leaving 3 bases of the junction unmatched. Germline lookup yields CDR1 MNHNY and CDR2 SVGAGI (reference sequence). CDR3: CASRPTGGSYNSPLHF. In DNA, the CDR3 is TGTGCCAGCAGACCGACAGGGGGCTCCTATAATTCACCCCTCCACTTT.

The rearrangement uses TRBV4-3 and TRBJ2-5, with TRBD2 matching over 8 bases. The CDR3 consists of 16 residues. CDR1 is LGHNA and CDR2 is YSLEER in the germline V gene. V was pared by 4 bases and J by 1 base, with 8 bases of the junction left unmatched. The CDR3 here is CASSPKRAGGQETQYF. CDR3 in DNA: TGCGCCAGCAGCCCTAAGAGGGCGGGAGGCCAAGAGACCCAGTACTTC.

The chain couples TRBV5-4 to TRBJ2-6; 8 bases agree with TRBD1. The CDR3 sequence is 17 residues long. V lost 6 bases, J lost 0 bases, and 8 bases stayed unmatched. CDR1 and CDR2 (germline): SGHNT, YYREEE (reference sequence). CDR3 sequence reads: CASTMTGDASGANVLTF. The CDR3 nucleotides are TGTGCCAGCACCATGACAGGGGACGCCTCTGGGGCCAACGTCCTGACTTTC. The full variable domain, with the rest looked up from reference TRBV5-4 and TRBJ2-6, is ETGVTQSPTHLIKTRGQQVTLRCSSQSGHNTVSWYQQALGQGPQFIFQYYREEENGRGNFPPRFSGLQFPNYSSELNVNALELDDSALYLCASTMTGDASGANVLTFGAGSRLTVL.

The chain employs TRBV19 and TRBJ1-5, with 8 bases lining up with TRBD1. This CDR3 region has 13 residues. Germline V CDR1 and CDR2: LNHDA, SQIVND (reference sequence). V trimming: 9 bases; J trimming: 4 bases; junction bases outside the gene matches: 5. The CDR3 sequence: CASRTGTNQPQHF. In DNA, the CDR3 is TGTGCCAGCCGGACAGGGACGAATCAGCCCCAGCATTTT.

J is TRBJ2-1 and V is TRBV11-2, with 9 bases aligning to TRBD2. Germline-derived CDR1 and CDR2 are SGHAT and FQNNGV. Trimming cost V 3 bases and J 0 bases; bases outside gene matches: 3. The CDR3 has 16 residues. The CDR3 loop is CASSFFSGSSYNEQFF. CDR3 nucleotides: TGTGCCAGCAGCTTCTTTAGCGGGAGCTCCTACAATGAGCAGTTCTTC. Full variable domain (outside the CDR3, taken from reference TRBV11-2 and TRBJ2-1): EAGVAQSPRYKIIEKRQSVAFWCNPISGHATLYWYQQILGQGPKLLIQFQNNGVVDDSQLPKDRFSAERLKGVDSTLKIQPAKLEDSAVYLCASSFFSGSSYNEQFFGPGTRLTVL.

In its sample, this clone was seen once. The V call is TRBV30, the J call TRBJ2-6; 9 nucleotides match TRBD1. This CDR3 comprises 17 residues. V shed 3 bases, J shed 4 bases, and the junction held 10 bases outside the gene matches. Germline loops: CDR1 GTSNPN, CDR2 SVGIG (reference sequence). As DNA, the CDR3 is TGTGCCTGGAGGATGACAGGGGGAATTTCCGGGGCCAACGTCCTGACTTTC. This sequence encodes CAWRMTGGISGANVLTF.

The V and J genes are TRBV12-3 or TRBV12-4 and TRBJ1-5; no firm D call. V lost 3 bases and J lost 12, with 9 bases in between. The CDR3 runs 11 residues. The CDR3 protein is CASSFFSVQHF. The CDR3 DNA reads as TGTGCCAGCAGTTTTTTTAGCGTCCAGCATTTT.

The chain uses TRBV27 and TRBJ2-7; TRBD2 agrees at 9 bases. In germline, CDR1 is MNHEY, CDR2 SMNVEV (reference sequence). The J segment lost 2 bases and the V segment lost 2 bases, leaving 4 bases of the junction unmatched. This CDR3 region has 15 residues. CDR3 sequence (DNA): TGTGCCAGCAGTTTACTAGCGGGGCTGACCTACGAGCAGTACTTC. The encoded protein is CASSLLAGLTYEQYF.